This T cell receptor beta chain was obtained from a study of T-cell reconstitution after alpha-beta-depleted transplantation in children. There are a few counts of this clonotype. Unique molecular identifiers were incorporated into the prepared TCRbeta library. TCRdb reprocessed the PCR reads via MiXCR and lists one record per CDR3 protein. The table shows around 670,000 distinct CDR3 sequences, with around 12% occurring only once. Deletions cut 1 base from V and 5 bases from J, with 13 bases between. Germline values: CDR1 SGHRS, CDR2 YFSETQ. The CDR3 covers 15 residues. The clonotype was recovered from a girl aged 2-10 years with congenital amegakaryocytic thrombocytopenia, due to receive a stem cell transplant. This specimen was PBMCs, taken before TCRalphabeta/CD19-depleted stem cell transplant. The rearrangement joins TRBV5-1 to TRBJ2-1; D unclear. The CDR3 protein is CASSLKGVGNNEQFF. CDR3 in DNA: TGCGCCAGCAGCTTGAAGGGCGTAGGGAACAATGAGCAGTTCTTC.